This T cell receptor (beta chain) was identified during a study of T cells in Graves' hyperthyroidism and ophthalmopathy. Study-level points and caveats: The model forecast ophthalmopathy, anticipating it by a median around 6.5 months before onset.

From RNA transcripts, TCR beta CDR3 regions were amplified. In the first-round RT-PCR of the TCR CDR3, the HTBI primer set was used. TCRdb re-called the multiplex PCR reads with MiXCR, one entry per CDR3 protein. The top ten hold roughly 35% of the sample, which has over 300,000 distinct CDR3 sequences, roughly 13% seen once. This clonotype was seen a few times. The antigen remains unidentified. A read error is possible here, since a much larger clone lies one base away. The CDR3 extends over 17 amino acids. From germline, CDR1 is SQVTM and CDR2 ANQGSEA. The sequencing input was blood. The TCR originated in a woman aged 40 to 50 with Graves' ophthalmopathy. This sequence joins TRBV29-1 and TRBJ2-1, with TRBD2 identical over 16 bases. The CDR3 is CSGWGLAGGGSYNEQLF. For the CDR3, the DNA is TGCAGCGGGTGGGGACTAGCGGGAGGGGGCTCCTACAATGAGCAGCTCTTC.